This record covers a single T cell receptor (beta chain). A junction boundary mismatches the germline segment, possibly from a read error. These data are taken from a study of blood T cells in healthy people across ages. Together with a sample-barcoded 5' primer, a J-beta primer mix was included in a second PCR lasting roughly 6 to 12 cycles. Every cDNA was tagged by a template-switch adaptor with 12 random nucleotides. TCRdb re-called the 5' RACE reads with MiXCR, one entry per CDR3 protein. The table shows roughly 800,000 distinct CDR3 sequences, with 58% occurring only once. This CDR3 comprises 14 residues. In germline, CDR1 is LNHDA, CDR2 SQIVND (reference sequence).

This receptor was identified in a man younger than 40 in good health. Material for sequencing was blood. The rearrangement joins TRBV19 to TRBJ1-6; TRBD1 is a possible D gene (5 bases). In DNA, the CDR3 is TGTGCCAGTAGTATAGGGGGCATCGATTCACCTCTCCACTTT. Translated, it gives CASSIGGIDSPLHF. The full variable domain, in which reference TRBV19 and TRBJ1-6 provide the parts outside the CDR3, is DGGITQSPKYLFRKEGQNVTLSCEQNLNHDAMYWYRQDPGQGLRLIYYSQIVNDFQKGDIAEGYSVSREKKESFPLTVTSAQKNPTAFYLCASSIGGIDSPLHFGNGTRLTVT.